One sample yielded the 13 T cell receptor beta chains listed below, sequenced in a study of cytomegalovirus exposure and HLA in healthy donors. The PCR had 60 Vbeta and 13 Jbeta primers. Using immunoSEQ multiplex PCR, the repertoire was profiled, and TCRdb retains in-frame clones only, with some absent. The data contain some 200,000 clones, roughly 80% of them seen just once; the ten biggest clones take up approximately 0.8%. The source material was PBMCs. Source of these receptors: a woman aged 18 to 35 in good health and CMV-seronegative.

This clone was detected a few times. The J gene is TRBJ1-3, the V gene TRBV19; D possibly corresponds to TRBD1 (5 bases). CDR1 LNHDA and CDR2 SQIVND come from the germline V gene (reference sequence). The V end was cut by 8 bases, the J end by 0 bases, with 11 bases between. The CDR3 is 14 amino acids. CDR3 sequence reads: CASQAGFSGNTIYF. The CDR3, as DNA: TGTGCCAGTCAAGCAGGGTTCTCTGGAAACACCATATATTTT.

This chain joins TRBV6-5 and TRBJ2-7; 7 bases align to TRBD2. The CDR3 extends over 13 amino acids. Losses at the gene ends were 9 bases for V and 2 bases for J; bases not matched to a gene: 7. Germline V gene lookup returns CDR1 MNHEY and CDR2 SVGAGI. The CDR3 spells CASNSGSPYEQYF. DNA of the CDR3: TGTGCCAGTAATAGCGGGTCCCCCTACGAGCAGTACTTC.

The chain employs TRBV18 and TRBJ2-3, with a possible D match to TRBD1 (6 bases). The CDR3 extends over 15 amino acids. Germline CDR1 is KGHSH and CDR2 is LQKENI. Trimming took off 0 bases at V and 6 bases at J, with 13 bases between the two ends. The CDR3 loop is CASSPPAQGPDTQYF. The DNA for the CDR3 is TGTGCCAGCTCACCACCGGCGCAGGGGCCGGATACGCAGTATTTT.

The CDR3 nucleotides read TGTGCCAGCAGCGTAGTCGCGGGGGGGAGGAATGAGCAGTTCTTC. Encoded protein: CASSVVAGGRNEQFF. This chain joins TRBV9 and TRBJ2-1, with 9 bases identical to TRBD2. This CDR3 spans 15 amino acids. Germline loops: CDR1 SGDLS, CDR2 YYNGEE. V lost 0 bases, J lost 7 bases, and 5 bases stayed unmatched.

The CDR3 DNA is TGTGCCAGCAGCTTAGAGGCCCACACAGATACGCAGTATTTT. This codes for CASSLEAHTDTQYF. This rearrangement joins TRBV11-2 to TRBJ2-3; D remains unclear. Per germline, CDR1 SGHAT and CDR2 FQNNGV. The CDR3 sequence is 14 residues long. Trimming took off 0 bases at V and 2 bases at J, with 6 bases between the two ends.

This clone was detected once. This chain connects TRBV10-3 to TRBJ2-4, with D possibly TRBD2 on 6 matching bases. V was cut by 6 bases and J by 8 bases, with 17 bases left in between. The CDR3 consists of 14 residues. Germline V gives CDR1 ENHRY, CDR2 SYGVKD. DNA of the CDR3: TGTGCCATCAGGTCGGGCGGGGCTGGGGACATTCAGTACTTC. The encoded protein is CAIRSGGAGDIQYF.

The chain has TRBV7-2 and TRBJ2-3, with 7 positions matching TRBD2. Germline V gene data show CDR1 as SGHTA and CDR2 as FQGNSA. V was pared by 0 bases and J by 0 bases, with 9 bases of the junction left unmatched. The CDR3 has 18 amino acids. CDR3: CASSLAQGGLLSTDTQYF. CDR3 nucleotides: TGTGCCAGCAGCTTAGCGCAGGGAGGGCTTCTTAGCACAGATACGCAGTATTTT.

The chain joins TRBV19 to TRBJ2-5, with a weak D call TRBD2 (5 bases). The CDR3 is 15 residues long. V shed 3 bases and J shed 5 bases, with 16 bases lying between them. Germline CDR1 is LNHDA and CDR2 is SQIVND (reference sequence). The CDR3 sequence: CASSIEGRPWETQYF. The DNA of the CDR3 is TGTGCCAGTAGTATCGAGGGCAGGCCGTGGGAGACCCAGTACTTC.

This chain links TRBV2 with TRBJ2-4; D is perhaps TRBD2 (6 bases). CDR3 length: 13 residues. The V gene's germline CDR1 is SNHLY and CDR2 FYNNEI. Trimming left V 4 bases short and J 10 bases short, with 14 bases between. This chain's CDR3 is CASSGRERGIQYF. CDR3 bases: TGTGCCAGCAGTGGACGGGAGAGAGGGATTCAGTACTTC.

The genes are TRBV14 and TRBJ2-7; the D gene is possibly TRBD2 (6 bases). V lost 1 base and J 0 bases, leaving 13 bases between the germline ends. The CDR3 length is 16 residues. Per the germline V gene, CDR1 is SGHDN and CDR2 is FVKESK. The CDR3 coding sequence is TGTGCCAGCAGCCAAGGATTGGGGGGAGGCTCCTACGAGCAGTACTTC. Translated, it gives CASSQGLGGGSYEQYF.

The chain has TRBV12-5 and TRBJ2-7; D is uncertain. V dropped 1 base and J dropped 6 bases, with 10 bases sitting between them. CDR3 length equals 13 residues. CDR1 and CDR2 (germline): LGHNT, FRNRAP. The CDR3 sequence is CASGLDPRFEQYF. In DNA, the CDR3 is TGTGCTAGTGGTTTGGACCCCCGGTTCGAGCAGTACTTC.

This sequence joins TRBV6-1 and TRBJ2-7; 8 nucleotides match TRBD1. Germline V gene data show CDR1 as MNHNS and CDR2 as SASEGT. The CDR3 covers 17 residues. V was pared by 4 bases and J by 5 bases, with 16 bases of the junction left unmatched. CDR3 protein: CASSGGLWTGQDDEQYF. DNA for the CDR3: TGTGCCAGCAGTGGGGGACTGTGGACAGGGCAGGACGACGAGCAGTACTTC.

The CDR3 loop reads CASLKDRGSTGELFF. CDR3 coding DNA: TGTGCCAGCCTCAAGGACAGGGGAAGCACCGGGGAGCTGTTTTTT. The rearrangement joins TRBV6-1 to TRBJ2-2; 9 bases are shared with TRBD1. Germline V gives CDR1 MNHNS, CDR2 SASEGT. CDR3 length equals 15 residues. V lost 8 bases, J lost 4 bases, and 8 bases stayed unmatched.